Presented here are 29 T cell receptor beta chains from one specimen sequenced in a study of cytomegalovirus exposure and HLA in healthy donors. Primers included in the PCR were 60 Vbeta and 13 Jbeta primers. The method was immunoSEQ multiplex PCR; TCRdb's version includes in-frame clones alone and lacks a portion of them. Among tens of thousands of clones, 83% were seen once, and the ten largest hold roughly 1.6%. Material for sequencing was PBMCs. The receptors were gathered from a human donor in good health.

The CDR3 DNA reads as TGTGCTGTGGCGGGCCTTGAGCTAACGAGTGAAAAACTGTTTTTT. This gives the protein CAVAGLELTSEKLFF. The gene calls are TRBV12-5 and TRBJ1-4; the D is unclear. This CDR3 has 15 amino acids. Germline assignment: CDR1 LGHNT and CDR2 FRNRAP. V lost 11 bases, J lost 7 bases, and 23 bases lay in between.

The genes are TRBV2 and TRBJ1-5; D remains unclear. The V gene's germline CDR1 is SNHLY and CDR2 FYNNEI. This CDR3 region has 14 residues. The germline V and J ends were trimmed by 7 bases and 0 bases, with 10 bases remaining between them. CDR3 bases: TGTGCCAGCAACGAGGATTATAGCAATCAGCCCCAGCATTTT. This gives the protein CASNEDYSNQPQHF.

V usage is TRBV11-2 and J usage is TRBJ2-7; 7 bases line up with TRBD1. CDR1 and CDR2 from the germline V gene are SGHAT and FQNNGV. The CDR3 totals 15 residues. Germline trimming cut 5 bases from V and 4 bases from J; bases unmatched to any gene: 11. The CDR3 is CASSHPSGGIYEQYF. CDR3 DNA sequence: TGTGCCAGCAGCCACCCCTCAGGGGGAATATACGAGCAGTACTTC. Drawing the rest from reference TRBV11-2 and TRBJ2-7, the complete variable domain is EAGVAQSPRYKIIEKRQSVAFWCNPISGHATLYWYQQILGQGPKLLIQFQNNGVVDDSQLPKDRFSAERLKGVDSTLKIQPAKLEDSAVYLCASSHPSGGIYEQYFGPGTRLTVT.

The V gene is TRBV18, the J gene TRBJ2-3; 11 nucleotides line up with TRBD2. The CDR3 loop spans 14 amino acids. The germline gives CDR1 KGHSH, CDR2 LQKENI. Trimming took 0 bases from V and 14 from J; bases not matched to a gene: 7. CDR3 sequence: CASSPPSPGLAAYF. In DNA form, the CDR3 reads TGTGCCAGCTCACCACCCTCGCCGGGACTAGCGGCGTATTTT.

J is TRBJ1-1 and V is TRBV27; 8 bases agree with TRBD1. V dropped 7 bases and J dropped 3; count of bases not matched to a gene: 7. The CDR3 sequence is 14 residues long. Germline V gene data show CDR1 as MNHEY and CDR2 as SMNVEV (reference sequence). The CDR3 loop is CASTPPGGHTEAFF. The CDR3, as DNA: TGTGCCAGCACCCCCCCAGGGGGCCACACTGAAGCTTTCTTT.

The J gene is TRBJ2-7, the V gene TRBV5-6; D unclear. Trimming took off 4 bases at V and 2 bases at J, with 4 bases between the two ends. Per germline, CDR1 SGHDT and CDR2 YYEEEE. The CDR3 spans 11 residues. CDR3 protein: CASSQTYEQYF. DNA for the CDR3: TGTGCCAGCAGCCAGACCTACGAGCAGTACTTC. Together with reference TRBV5-6 and TRBJ2-7, the CDR3 gives the full variable domain: DAGVTQSPTHLIKTRGQQVTLRCSPKSGHDTVSWYQQALGQGPQFIFQYYEEEERQRGNFPDRFSGHQFPNYSSELNVNALLLGDSALYLCASSQTYEQYFGPGTRLTVT.

This clone was seen only a few times. The chain has TRBV6-4 and TRBJ2-1; D possibly corresponds to TRBD2 (6 bases). The V end was cut by 0 bases, the J end by 5 bases, with 14 bases between. Germline assignment: CDR1 MRHNA and CDR2 SNTAGT. The CDR3 runs 16 residues. As DNA, the CDR3 is TGTGCCAGCAGTGACTCGGCGGCTAGCGACCACAATGAGCAGTTCTTC. Translated: CASSDSAASDHNEQFF.

V usage is TRBV2 and J usage is TRBJ1-6, with TRBD1 matching 7 bases. V lost 6 bases, J lost 5 bases, and 7 bases stayed unmatched. The CDR3 extends over 15 amino acids. In germline, CDR1 is SNHLY, CDR2 FYNNEI. CDR3 amino acids: CASRGSGQNNSPLHF. CDR3 coding DNA: TGTGCCAGCAGGGGGTCGGGACAGAATAATTCACCCCTCCACTTT.

The J gene is TRBJ2-5, the V gene TRBV7-2, with D tentatively TRBD1 (5 bases). With 1 base removed from V and 9 bases from J, the gap between germline ends came to 18 bases. CDR3 size: 15 residues. Germline CDR1 and CDR2: SGHTA and FQGNSA. This chain's CDR3 is CASSLGQTLLGAQYF. The CDR3, as DNA: TGTGCCAGCAGCTTAGGCCAAACCCTCCTAGGGGCCCAGTACTTC.

The chain combines TRBV30 with TRBJ1-5; weak D call: TRBD1 (5 bases). The CDR3 runs 13 residues. Germline values: CDR1 GTSNPN, CDR2 SVGIG (reference sequence). Trimming left V 4 bases short and J 5 bases short, with 12 bases between. The CDR3 is CAWNAGRDQPQHF. Here the CDR3 DNA reads TGTGCCTGGAATGCAGGGAGGGATCAGCCCCAGCATTTT.

The genes are TRBV19 and TRBJ2-3, with D tentatively TRBD2 (5 bases). V dropped 4 bases and J dropped 2 bases, with 7 bases sitting between them. CDR3 length: 13 amino acids. Germline loops: CDR1 LNHDA, CDR2 SQIVND (reference sequence). The CDR3 reads CASSKADTDTQYF. CDR3 nucleotide sequence: TGTGCCAGTAGTAAAGCGGACACAGATACGCAGTATTTT. Full variable domain (outside the CDR3, taken from reference TRBV19 and TRBJ2-3): DGGITQSPKYLFRKEGQNVTLSCEQNLNHDAMYWYRQDPGQGLRLIYYSQIVNDFQKGDIAEGYSVSREKKESFPLTVTSAQKNPTAFYLCASSKADTDTQYFGPGTRLTVL.

This sequence joins TRBV28 and TRBJ2-3; tentative D call: TRBD2 (5 bases). Germline CDR1 reads MDHEN; CDR2 reads SYDVKM. V lost 6 bases, J lost 9 bases, and 16 bases lay in between. The length of the CDR3 is 13 residues. The CDR3 spells CASSRDPQATQYF. CDR3 sequence (DNA): TGTGCCAGCAGCCGGGATCCCCAGGCGACGCAGTATTTT.

The rearrangement links TRBV10-3 to TRBJ1-4; 9 positions match TRBD1. The V gene's germline CDR1 is ENHRY and CDR2 SYGVKD. J gave up 8 bases and V 6 bases, and 10 bases lay outside the gene matches. The CDR3 runs 15 residues. CDR3 protein: CAISGTGKSSEKLFF. For the CDR3, the DNA is TGTGCCATCAGCGGGACAGGGAAAAGTTCGGAAAAACTGTTTTTT.

A single count supports this clone. The chain combines TRBV4-2 with TRBJ1-1; 11 nucleotides match TRBD1. The CDR3 length is 15 residues. The germline CDR1 and CDR2 sequences are LGHNA and YNFKEQ. Germline trimming cut 3 bases from V and 4 bases from J; bases unmatched to any gene: 4. The CDR3 region is CASSQPGQGATEAFF. CDR3 DNA: TGTGCCAGCAGCCAGCCTGGACAGGGGGCCACTGAAGCTTTCTTT.

Only a few counts were recorded for this clone. The genes are TRBV29-1 and TRBJ2-7; a possible D gene is TRBD2 (7 bases). CDR1 and CDR2 from the germline V gene are SQVTM and ANQGSEA. This CDR3 spans 13 amino acids. V lost 7 bases and J 4 bases, leaving 17 bases between the germline ends. The CDR3 protein is CSGGGDGAYEQYF. DNA of the CDR3: TGCAGCGGGGGGGGCGACGGAGCTTACGAGCAGTACTTC.

This clone has just a few counts. The CDR3 DNA reads TGTGCCAGCAGCGTAGAGTCCCGGGTATCGTACAATGAGCAGTTCTTC. It specifies CASSVESRVSYNEQFF. The chain joins TRBV9 to TRBJ2-1, with no clear D. The CDR3 totals 16 residues. Germline V gene sequence: CDR1 SGDLS, CDR2 YYNGEE. V gave up 0 bases and J gave up 4 bases, with 14 bases separating them.

This chain links TRBV29-1 with TRBJ2-7; 9 nucleotides match TRBD2. V lost 6 bases and J lost 3; bases outside the gene matches: 9. CDR3 size: 14 residues. From germline, CDR1 is SQVTM and CDR2 ANQGSEA. CDR3 nucleotide sequence: TGCAGCGTGGTAAGACTAGCGGAGTACTACGAGCAGTACTTC. Encoded protein: CSVVRLAEYYEQYF.

This sequence joins TRBV5-1 and TRBJ2-5; 11 bases fit TRBD2. J gave up 1 base and V 4 bases, and 3 bases lay outside the gene matches. The CDR3 is 15 amino acids. Looked up from germline, CDR1 is SGHRS and CDR2 is YFSETQ. As DNA, the CDR3 is TGCGCCAGCAGCCCCCTAGCGGGAGGCCAAGAGACCCAGTACTTC. Encoded protein: CASSPLAGGQETQYF.

Details on this clone: The DNA is left out, because the CDR3 cannot be placed on it with certainty; the CDR3 is given as TCRdb lists it. This chain uses TRBV21-1 with TRBJ1-5. TRBV21-1 is a listed pseudogene. The CDR3 adds up to 16 amino acids, both ends counted. CDR3 sequence reads: CASSKFGRGSNQPQHF.

A few counts support this clone. This chain links TRBV27 with TRBJ2-7; TRBD1 might be the D (5 bases). Trimming cost V 9 bases and J 3 bases, with 18 bases left between them. Germline CDR1 and CDR2: MNHEY and SMNVEV (reference sequence). The CDR3 has 14 residues. The CDR3 nucleotides read TGTGCCAGACCTCCGACAGATCTGTGCTACGAGCAGTACTTC. It codes for CARPPTDLCYEQYF.

The sample holds one count of this clone. The chain combines TRBV6-4 with TRBJ2-7; D might be TRBD1 (6 bases). The CDR3 has 15 residues. V was cut by 4 bases and J by 3 bases, with 16 bases left in between. Germline V CDR1 and CDR2: MRHNA, SNTAGT. As DNA, the CDR3 is TGTGCCAGCAGTGTGGAACAGGGAATGGGCTACGAGCAGTACTTC. Translating it yields CASSVEQGMGYEQYF.

The chain joins TRBV29-1 to TRBJ1-2; D is possibly TRBD1 (6 bases). Germline V gene lookup returns CDR1 SQVTM and CDR2 ANQGSEA. The CDR3 contains 11 residues. V dropped 7 bases and J dropped 1 base, with 7 bases sitting between them. The CDR3 here is CSGTDNYGYTF. The CDR3 DNA follows: TGCAGCGGGACAGATAACTATGGCTACACCTTC.

The chain uses TRBV6-6 and TRBJ2-5; possibly TRBD1 for D (6 bases). CDR3 size: 13 residues. Germline V gives CDR1 MNHNY, CDR2 SVGAGI (reference sequence). Trimming cost V 6 bases and J 5 bases, with 13 bases left between them. CDR3 DNA sequence: TGTGCCAGCAGGAAACAGGGTGGGGAGACCCAGTACTTC. Its protein is CASRKQGGETQYF.

The CDR3 spells CASSFWTGDYGYTF. CDR3 in DNA: TGCGCCAGCAGCTTTTGGACAGGGGACTATGGCTACACCTTC. J is TRBJ1-2 and V is TRBV5-1; 9 bases are shared with TRBD1. The CDR3 covers 14 residues. V shed 2 bases, J shed 3 bases, and the junction held 2 bases outside the gene matches. Germline V gene lookup returns CDR1 SGHRS and CDR2 YFSETQ.

The CDR3 sequence is CASSPPLGEGETQYF. CDR3 DNA: TGTGCCAGCAGCCCACCGTTGGGGGAGGGAGAGACCCAGTACTTC. The chain employs TRBV7-9 and TRBJ2-5; TRBD2 aligns across 7 bases. The V gene end was trimmed by 5 bases and the J gene end by 4 bases; junction bases not matched to a gene: 10. The germline gives CDR1 SEHNR, CDR2 FQNEAQ (reference sequence). CDR3 length: 15 residues.

The rearrangement links TRBV19 to TRBJ2-1; weak D call: TRBD2 (6 bases). The CDR3 totals 14 residues. CDR1 LNHDA and CDR2 SQIVND come from the germline V gene (reference sequence). V lost 3 bases and J lost 11, with 17 bases in between. The CDR3, as DNA: TGTGCCAGTAGTATTTCAGGAGGGACGGGCAAGCAGTTCTTC. Translated: CASSISGGTGKQFF.

The J gene is TRBJ1-3, the V gene TRBV9; a possible D gene is TRBD1 (5 bases). The germline V and J ends were trimmed by 4 bases and 0 bases, with 11 bases remaining between them. Looked up from germline, CDR1 is SGDLS and CDR2 is YYNGEE. The CDR3 is 15 residues long. The CDR3 loop is CASSHRGNSGNTIYF. DNA for the CDR3: TGTGCCAGCAGCCACCGGGGGAACTCTGGAAACACCATATATTTT.

V and J are TRBV27 and TRBJ2-7; 8 nucleotides line up with TRBD2. CDR1 and CDR2 (germline): MNHEY, SMNVEV (reference sequence). The CDR3 spans 14 residues. Trimming removed 3 bases from V and 9 bases from J; junction bases left unmatched: 10. The CDR3 coding sequence is TGTGCCAGCAGTTTTGGACTAGCTCAGACGCGGCAGTACTTC. This codes for CASSFGLAQTRQYF.

In DNA form, the CDR3 reads TGTGCCAGCAGTCCTGGACTAGCGGAGTACAATGAGCAGTTCTTC. This encodes CASSPGLAEYNEQFF. The genes are TRBV6-4 and TRBJ2-1; 10 bases fit TRBD2. The germline V gene encodes CDR1 MRHNA and CDR2 SNTAGT. The CDR3 has 15 amino acids. V trimming: 5 bases; J trimming: 4 bases; junction bases outside the gene matches: 5.